These 21 T cell receptor beta chains share one sample of origin, sequenced in a study of T cell responses to AZD1222 COVID-19 vaccine. The method was immunoSEQ multiplex PCR; TCRdb's version includes in-frame clones alone and lacks a portion of them. The data show about 98,000 clones, just over 85% seen once. The material sequenced was peripheral blood, taken on day 0 of MenACWY control vaccination. These receptors all come from an adult in good health.

The chain recombines TRBV6-5 with TRBJ1-1, with D hard to call. There are 13 residues in the CDR3. Germline CDR1 is MNHEY and CDR2 is SVGAGI. Trimming left V 7 bases short and J 0 bases short, with 9 bases between. CDR3 coding DNA: TGTGCCAGCAACAGAGGGATGAACACTGAAGCTTTCTTT. It encodes CASNRGMNTEAFF.

The J gene is TRBJ2-3, the V gene TRBV27, with D possibly being TRBD2 (6 bases). The CDR3 length is 14 residues. V was pared by 6 bases and J by 3 bases, with 13 bases between. Germline-derived CDR1 and CDR2 are MNHEY and SMNVEV (reference sequence). The CDR3 region has the DNA TGTGCCAGCAGCCGCTATCGGGGGACAGATACGCAGTATTTT. Residues: CASSRYRGTDTQYF.

With regard to this clone: At one end, the junction sequence differs from germline, possibly due to a read error. The J gene is TRBJ2-1, the V gene TRBV28; 10 positions match TRBD2. Germline V CDR1 and CDR2: MDHEN, SYDVKM. There are 13 residues in the CDR3. Here the CDR3 reads CARRSGGAGEQFF. In nucleotides, the CDR3 is TGTGCCCGCAGGAGCGGGGGGGCGGGTGAGCAGTTCTTC.

J is TRBJ1-3 and V is TRBV15, with D possibly TRBD1 on 6 matching bases. Germline V gives CDR1 LNHNV, CDR2 YYDKDF (reference sequence). Trimming removed 0 bases from V and 2 bases from J, with 8 bases in between. This CDR3 spans 15 amino acids. CDR3 bases: TGTGCCACCAGCAGAGAGGGGGCTACTGGAAACACCATATATTTT. Its translation is CATSREGATGNTIYF.

V and J are TRBV11-2 and TRBJ2-7; 7 bases match TRBD2. With V trimmed by 1 base and J by 1 base, 7 bases remained unmatched. This CDR3 comprises 16 residues. Germline CDR1 is SGHAT and CDR2 is FQNNGV. CDR3: CASSLAATGLSYEQYF. CDR3 nucleotides: TGTGCCAGCAGCTTAGCGGCCACGGGACTATCCTACGAGCAGTACTTC.

This chain connects TRBV6-5 to TRBJ1-5; the match to TRBD1 covers 7 bases. This CDR3 spans 15 amino acids. Trimming removed 4 bases from V and 7 bases from J; junction bases left unmatched: 10. Germline loops: CDR1 MNHEY, CDR2 SVGAGI. In DNA, the CDR3 is TGTGCCAGCAGTTTGCGACAGGGTGGGGTCCAGCCCCAGCATTTT. The encoded protein is CASSLRQGGVQPQHF.

With respect to this clone: The sample has other DNA sequences that encode this CDR3 too. V gene TRBV7-9 combines with J gene TRBJ1-2; maybe TRBD1 (5 bases). This CDR3 contains 13 residues. V was trimmed by 0 bases and J by 4 bases, leaving 6 bases between them. The germline CDR1 and CDR2 sequences are SEHNR and FQNEAQ (reference sequence). The CDR3, as DNA: TGTGCCAGCAGCTTAGCGGGGGGCTATGGCTACACCTTC. Amino acids: CASSLAGGYGYTF.

With respect to this clone: Since no conserved phenylalanine or tryptophan closes the CDR3, a read error is the likely cause. No DNA is shown, since the ends of the CDR3 on it are uncertain; the CDR3 is the one TCRdb lists. This sequence joins TRBV19 and TRBJ2-3; the table's D call TRBD1 went unverified against the DNA. In germline, CDR1 is LNHDA, CDR2 SQIVND (reference sequence). Both ends counted, the CDR3 spans 8 residues. Here the CDR3 reads CASRRGPG.

The chain has TRBV2 and TRBJ2-1; 12 nucleotides agree with TRBD1. J lost 6 bases, V lost 7 bases, and 16 bases had no gene match. CDR1 and CDR2 (germline): SNHLY, FYNNEI. The CDR3 is made up of 18 amino acids. In DNA, the CDR3 is TGTGCCAGCACCGGAGGGACAGGGGGCCCCGAAGCCCTCAATGAGCAGTTCTTC. Translated, it gives CASTGGTGGPEALNEQFF.

The chain combines TRBV6-5 with TRBJ1-2; 9 bases agree with TRBD1. The junction had 2 bases not matched to a gene; V was cut back by 2 bases and J by 10 bases. The CDR3 has 12 amino acids. Germline CDR1 MNHEY, CDR2 SVGAGI. CDR3 DNA sequence: TGTGCCAGCAGTTACGACAGGGGGACCTACACCTTC. This encodes CASSYDRGTYTF.

The chain recombines TRBV5-1 with TRBJ2-7, with 9 bases fitting TRBD1. The J segment lost 2 bases and the V segment lost 3 bases, leaving 3 bases of the junction unmatched. This CDR3 comprises 14 residues. Germline CDR1 SGHRS, CDR2 YFSETQ. CDR3 amino acids: CASSSGTGTYEQYF. The DNA for the CDR3 is TGCGCCAGCAGCTCCGGGACAGGGACCTACGAGCAGTACTTC.

V is TRBV2 and J is TRBJ2-7; D perhaps matches TRBD2 (6 bases). The CDR3 length is 15 residues. V lost 4 bases, J lost 0 bases, and 13 bases lay in between. Germline CDR1 SNHLY, CDR2 FYNNEI. CDR3 protein: CASSGGDWDSYEQYF. DNA for the CDR3: TGTGCCAGCAGTGGTGGGGACTGGGACTCCTACGAGCAGTACTTC.

The chain combines TRBV6-6 with TRBJ1-1, with D uncertain. Germline CDR1 MNHNY, CDR2 SVGAGI (reference sequence). This CDR3 region has 15 residues. Trimming took off 7 bases at V and 1 base at J, with 16 bases between the two ends. The CDR3 DNA reads TGTGCCAGCAATATACTTGACGCAAGGAACACTGAAGCTTTCTTT. Protein product: CASNILDARNTEAFF.

The chain links TRBV7-3 to TRBJ1-2; 10 bases align to TRBD1. The CDR3 totals 13 residues. V was pared by 5 bases and J by 9 bases, with 6 bases of the junction left unmatched. The germline V gene has CDR1 SGHTA and CDR2 FQGTGA. The CDR3 DNA reads TGTGCCAGCAGCCTGGGACAGGGGACAAGCTACACCTTC. It specifies CASSLGQGTSYTF.

The chain is built from TRBV7-2 and TRBJ2-7; TRBD2 matches 7 bases. The CDR3 loop spans 16 amino acids. Germline CDR1 reads SGHTA; CDR2 reads FQGNSA. Trimming cost V 5 bases and J 4 bases; bases outside gene matches: 14. CDR3 in amino acids: CASSPPGAGEHYEQYF. The CDR3 DNA reads as TGTGCCAGCAGCCCACCGGGTGCGGGAGAACATTACGAGCAGTACTTC.

The chain is built from TRBV25-1 and TRBJ1-1, with 7 bases identical to TRBD1. Germline V gene lookup returns CDR1 MGHDK and CDR2 SYGVNS. V lost 6 bases, J lost 5 bases, and 15 bases stayed unmatched. The CDR3 extends over 16 amino acids. This chain's CDR3 is CASREVGAGGATEAFF. In DNA form, the CDR3 reads TGTGCCAGCAGGGAGGTGGGGGCAGGGGGGGCAACTGAAGCTTTCTTT.

This clone was seen once. The rearrangement uses TRBV7-3 and TRBJ2-5; D assignment may be TRBD1 or TRBD2 (6 bases each). The germline CDR1 and CDR2 sequences are SGHTA and FQGTGA. The CDR3 extends over 15 amino acids. V lost 4 bases and J lost 6, with 18 bases in between. The CDR3, as DNA: TGTGCCAGCAGCTCTTTTGCAGGGGAGGCGAAGACCCAGTACTTC. Translation gives CASSSFAGEAKTQYF.

The count of this clone is one. V usage is TRBV5-5 and J usage is TRBJ1-5; a possible D gene is TRBD1 (5 bases). V was trimmed by 2 bases and J by 0 bases, leaving 9 bases between them. The CDR3 spans 15 residues. The germline CDR1 and CDR2 sequences are SGHKS and YYEKEE (reference sequence). For the CDR3, the DNA is TGTGCCAGCAGCTTTTCAGGACATAGCAATCAGCCCCAGCATTTT. Amino acid sequence: CASSFSGHSNQPQHF. The whole variable domain, filled in from reference TRBV5-5 and TRBJ1-5, reads DAGVTQSPTHLIKTRGQQVTLRCSPISGHKSVSWYQQVLGQGPQFIFQYYEKEERGRGNFPDRFSARQFPNYSSELNVNALLLGDSALYLCASSFSGHSNQPQHFGDGTRLSIL.

This rearrangement joins TRBV6-5 to TRBJ2-2, with no clear D. Germline assignment: CDR1 MNHEY and CDR2 SVGAGI. The V gene lost 4 bases and the J gene lost 5 bases, with 17 bases spanning the gap. CDR3 length: 16 residues. CDR3 in amino acids: CASSSPRLSGTGELFF. CDR3 bases: TGTGCCAGCAGTTCACCCCGGTTGTCTGGAACCGGGGAGCTGTTTTTT.

This CDR3 is CASSARGTGTKSTEAFF. The CDR3 nucleotides read TGTGCCAGCAGCGCACGGGGGACAGGGACGAAGAGCACTGAAGCTTTCTTT. This chain uses TRBV7-2 with TRBJ1-1; 9 bases map to TRBD1. With V trimmed by 5 bases and J by 4 bases, 14 bases remained unmatched. The CDR3 contains 17 residues. Germline assignment: CDR1 SGHTA and CDR2 FQGNSA.

This clone came up once. The chain combines TRBV20-1 with TRBJ1-2; TRBD1 might be the D (5 bases). CDR1 is DFQATT and CDR2 is SNEGSKA in the germline V gene (reference sequence). Trimming cost V 6 bases and J 4 bases, with 9 bases left between them. This CDR3 has 11 residues. The CDR3 spells CSAGRAYGYTF. The CDR3, as DNA: TGCAGTGCGGGGCGGGCCTATGGCTACACCTTC.